Shown below are 23 T cell receptor beta chains from a single sample sequenced in a study of blood T cell repertoires in COVID-19. Assay used: immunoSEQ multiplex PCR; TCRdb lists only in-frame clones, some missing. The table lists over 150,000 clones, roughly 80% of them singletons. The sequenced material came from peripheral blood. These receptor sequences come from a woman in her forties or fifties with acute or convalescent COVID-19.

This clone was picked up one time. This CDR3 is CASSFRGPYNSPLHF. CDR3 in DNA: TGTGCCAGCAGCTTCAGGGGTCCCTATAATTCACCCCTCCACTTT. This chain uses TRBV14 with TRBJ1-6; tentative D call: TRBD1 (6 bases). Germline V lookup: CDR1 SGHDN, CDR2 FVKESK. Trimming cost V 5 bases and J 2 bases, with 10 bases left between them. This CDR3 contains 15 residues.

This chain links TRBV18 with TRBJ2-3; no clear D. The length of the CDR3 is 16 residues. Germline assignment: CDR1 KGHSH and CDR2 LQKENI. V was cut by 7 bases and J by 4 bases, with 21 bases left in between. This CDR3 reads CASFHRPLEVSDTQYF. As DNA, the CDR3 is TGTGCCAGCTTCCATCGGCCGCTTGAGGTATCAGATACGCAGTATTTT.

The gene calls are TRBV29-1 and TRBJ2-2, with 8 bases matching TRBD2. In germline, CDR1 is SQVTM, CDR2 ANQGSEA. This CDR3 has 13 amino acids. Trimming at V came to 6 bases and at J to 4 bases, leaving 4 bases not matched to a gene. The CDR3 DNA reads as TGCAGCGTCAAGCGGGAGTCCACCGGGGAGCTGTTTTTT. Protein: CSVKRESTGELFF.

The chain is built from TRBV7-2 and TRBJ2-5; TRBD2 aligns across 7 bases. CDR1 is SGHTA and CDR2 is FQGNSA in the germline V gene. With 5 bases clipped from V and 5 bases from J, the junction kept 2 bases outside the gene matches. The CDR3 runs to 12 residues. CDR3 amino acids: CASSPRGETQYF. Written as DNA, the CDR3 is TGTGCCAGCAGCCCGCGGGGGGAGACCCAGTACTTC.

The chain joins TRBV7-9 to TRBJ2-7, with 9 positions matching TRBD2. CDR1 is SEHNR and CDR2 is FQNEAQ in the germline V gene (reference sequence). V lost 5 bases to trimming and J lost 3 bases; unmatched junction nucleotides: 8. This CDR3 has 15 amino acids. Here the CDR3 reads CASSLFCGGDYEQYF. The CDR3 DNA reads as TGTGCCAGCAGCCTCTTTTGCGGGGGGGACTACGAGCAGTACTTC. Drawing the rest from reference TRBV7-9 and TRBJ2-7, the complete variable domain is DTGVSQNPRHKITKRGQNVTFRCDPISEHNRLYWYRQTLGQGPEFLTYFQNEAQLEKSRLLSDRFSAERPKGSFSTLEIQRTEQGDSAMYLCASSLFCGGDYEQYFGPGTRLTVT.

The rearrangement joins TRBV6-6 to TRBJ1-4; 9 positions match TRBD1. The germline V gene encodes CDR1 MNHNY and CDR2 SVGAGI (reference sequence). V shed 5 bases and J 8 bases; nucleotides not matched to a gene: 12. The CDR3 has 16 residues. For the CDR3, the DNA is TGTGCCAGCAGTCTCAATCCGGGACAGGGAGAAGAAAAACTGTTTTTT. This encodes CASSLNPGQGEEKLFF.

V usage is TRBV5-8 and J usage is TRBJ1-5, with a possible D match to TRBD1 (6 bases). CDR3 size: 16 residues. Trimming removed 2 bases from V and 4 bases from J, with 16 bases in between. Germline CDR1 SGHTS, CDR2 YDEGEE. CDR3 DNA: TGTGCCAGCAGCTTTTATTTAGTACAGGGTAATCAGCCCCAGCATTTT. Residues: CASSFYLVQGNQPQHF.

The chain recombines TRBV30 with TRBJ1-3, with TRBD1 identical over 9 bases. The CDR3 loop spans 19 amino acids. CDR1 GTSNPN and CDR2 SVGIG come from the germline V gene (reference sequence). J gave up 2 bases and V 1 base, and 15 bases lay outside the gene matches. CDR3 nucleotides: TGTGCCTGGAGTGGACGGGACAGGGATATTTTCCGAACTGGAAACACCATATATTTT. Its translation is CAWSGRDRDIFRTGNTIYF.

The chain is built from TRBV9 and TRBJ2-1, with a weak D call TRBD1 (6 bases). V lost 0 bases, J lost 2 bases, and 9 bases lay in between. Germline loops: CDR1 SGDLS, CDR2 YYNGEE. The CDR3 is made up of 15 amino acids. The CDR3, as DNA: TGTGCCAGCAGCGTAGCCACAGGGACCTACAATGAGCAGTTCTTC. Translated: CASSVATGTYNEQFF. The full variable domain, with the rest looked up from reference TRBV9 and TRBJ2-1, is DSGVTQTPKHLITATGQRVTLRCSPRSGDLSVYWYQQSLDQGLQFLIQYYNGEERAKGNILERFSAQQFPDLHSELNLSSLELGDSALYFCASSVATGTYNEQFFGPGTRLTVL.

The chain links TRBV6-5 to TRBJ1-2, with a possible D match to TRBD1 (5 bases). V gave up 6 bases and J gave up 4 bases, with 15 bases separating them. Germline V gene data show CDR1 as MNHEY and CDR2 as SVGAGI. The CDR3 is 14 amino acids. CDR3 sequence reads: CASRAPGSSYGYTF. CDR3 sequence (DNA): TGTGCCAGCAGAGCGCCAGGGTCGAGCTATGGCTACACCTTC.

The DNA for the CDR3 is TGTGCCAGCAGTTCGTCGGGACAGGGTCTCTATGGCTACACCTTC. This sequence encodes CASSSSGQGLYGYTF. The chain combines TRBV28 with TRBJ1-2; 9 nucleotides match TRBD1. Germline V gene lookup returns CDR1 MDHEN and CDR2 SYDVKM. Trimming took 4 bases from V and 4 from J; bases not matched to a gene: 7. The CDR3 sequence is 15 residues long.

The rearrangement uses TRBV7-2 and TRBJ2-5; no clear D gene. The ends were cut back, 1 base at V and 3 bases at J, with 9 bases in the middle. CDR3 size: 14 residues. Looked up from germline, CDR1 is SGHTA and CDR2 is FQGNSA. Here the CDR3 DNA reads TGTGCCAGCAGCTTAGGAACCATAGAAGAGACCCAGTACTTC. Translation gives CASSLGTIEETQYF.

J is TRBJ2-7 and V is TRBV30; 7 bases map to TRBD2. The germline gives CDR1 GTSNPN, CDR2 SVGIG (reference sequence). The V and J ends lost 4 bases and 3 bases, in that order; junction bases with no gene match: 15. The CDR3 covers 16 residues. The CDR3 sequence is CAWISPRGAGSYEQYF. As DNA, the CDR3 is TGTGCCTGGATTTCTCCCCGGGGAGCGGGGAGCTACGAGCAGTACTTC.

The V gene is TRBV9, the J gene TRBJ2-3, with 10 bases lining up with TRBD1. V lost 0 bases and J lost 10; bases outside the gene matches: 8. Looked up from germline, CDR1 is SGDLS and CDR2 is YYNGEE. This CDR3 contains 15 residues. The CDR3 is CASSVGTGTGAAQYF. CDR3 DNA sequence: TGTGCCAGCAGCGTAGGCACCGGGACAGGGGCCGCGCAGTATTTT.

The count of this clone is one. The V and J genes are TRBV5-1 and TRBJ2-3, with 14 bases lining up with TRBD2. The CDR3 totals 17 residues. CDR1 is SGHRS and CDR2 is YFSETQ in the germline V gene. V shed 7 bases, J shed 7 bases, and the junction held 14 bases outside the gene matches. CDR3 DNA sequence: TGCGCCAGCGGCACGGGGACCGGGACTAGCGGGAGAAATACGCAGTATTTT. Amino acid sequence: CASGTGTGTSGRNTQYF. Together with reference TRBV5-1 and TRBJ2-3, the CDR3 gives the full variable domain: KAGVTQTPRYLIKTRGQQVTLSCSPISGHRSVSWYQQTPGQGLQFLFEYFSETQRNKGNFPGRFSGRQFSNSRSEMNVSTLELGDSALYLCASGTGTGTSGRNTQYFGPGTRLTVL.

The V call is TRBV19, the J call TRBJ2-3, with 11 bases matching TRBD1. The junction had 10 bases not matched to a gene; V was cut back by 3 bases and J by 5 bases. Germline CDR1 LNHDA, CDR2 SQIVND (reference sequence). The CDR3 totals 17 residues. This chain's CDR3 is CASSMRGQGAVGDTQYF. In DNA form, the CDR3 reads TGTGCCAGTAGTATGCGCGGACAGGGGGCAGTGGGAGATACGCAGTATTTT.

This clone showed up just a few times. The V and J genes are TRBV5-1 and TRBJ1-4; 7 nucleotides agree with TRBD1. The junction had 10 bases not matched to a gene; V was cut back by 4 bases and J by 4 bases. The CDR3 sequence is 16 residues long. CDR1 is SGHRS, CDR2 YFSETQ, per germline. This CDR3 is CASSPGTAKGNEKLFF. In nucleotides, the CDR3 is TGCGCCAGCAGCCCTGGGACAGCCAAGGGTAATGAAAAACTGTTTTTT.

The chain joins TRBV27 to TRBJ1-1; a weak D match, TRBD1 (5 bases). Germline lookup yields CDR1 MNHEY and CDR2 SMNVEV (reference sequence). The CDR3 runs to 14 residues. V lost 7 bases to trimming and J lost 0 bases, with 12 bases between them. CDR3 coding DNA: TGTGCCAGCACCACGGGACTCATGAACACTGAAGCTTTCTTT. Amino acids: CASTTGLMNTEAFF.

Only a few counts were recorded for this clone. The chain uses TRBV20-1 and TRBJ1-3; D call uncertain. V lost 3 bases and J lost 0, with 9 bases in between. The CDR3 extends over 14 amino acids. The germline gives CDR1 DFQATT, CDR2 SNEGSKA (reference sequence). CDR3 in DNA: TGCAGTGCTAGTGTTGCGATCTCTGGAAACACCATATATTTT. As protein: CSASVAISGNTIYF.

J is TRBJ2-7 and V is TRBV4-1; D gene ambiguous. V was trimmed by 8 bases and J by 6 bases, leaving 17 bases between them. The CDR3 consists of 13 residues. Germline values: CDR1 MGHRA, CDR2 YSYEKL. CDR3 nucleotide sequence: TGCGCCAGCGCCTCCAAGGAAGACACCGAGCAGTACTTC. Amino acids: CASASKEDTEQYF.

The chain uses TRBV11-2 and TRBJ1-1; D is ambiguous. The CDR3 has 15 residues. Germline values: CDR1 SGHAT, CDR2 FQNNGV. The V end lost 0 bases, the J end lost 0 bases, and 8 bases lay between the germline ends. The CDR3 bases are TGTGCCAGCAGCTTAGAGGCTCAAGTGAACACTGAAGCTTTCTTT. Translation: CASSLEAQVNTEAFF. The variable domain in full, completed from reference TRBV11-2 and TRBJ1-1, reads EAGVAQSPRYKIIEKRQSVAFWCNPISGHATLYWYQQILGQGPKLLIQFQNNGVVDDSQLPKDRFSAERLKGVDSTLKIQPAKLEDSAVYLCASSLEAQVNTEAFFGQGTRLTVV.

In regard to this clone: Other DNA variants within this sample encode the same CDR3. The chain employs TRBV11-2 and TRBJ2-7; D call uncertain. The V gene lost 2 bases and the J gene lost 2 bases, with 7 bases spanning the gap. CDR3 length equals 13 residues. Germline V gives CDR1 SGHAT, CDR2 FQNNGV. The CDR3 loop reads CASSLRLAYEQYF. DNA for the CDR3: TGTGCCAGCAGCTTAAGACTGGCCTACGAGCAGTACTTC.

The chain carries TRBV5-6 and TRBJ2-7; 8 positions match TRBD1. CDR1 and CDR2 from the germline V gene are SGHDT and YYEEEE. The CDR3 has 13 amino acids. V dropped 2 bases and J dropped 7; count of bases not matched to a gene: 5. CDR3: CASSFNRGREQYF. The CDR3 nucleotides read TGTGCCAGCAGCTTCAACAGGGGGAGAGAGCAGTACTTC. The entire variable domain, with the rest obtained from reference TRBV5-6 and TRBJ2-7, is as follows: DAGVTQSPTHLIKTRGQQVTLRCSPKSGHDTVSWYQQALGQGPQFIFQYYEEEERQRGNFPDRFSGHQFPNYSSELNVNALLLGDSALYLCASSFNRGREQYFGPGTRLTVT.